The rows below give T cell receptor beta chains drawn from one sample of a study of Tregs in tolerant kidney transplant recipients. Profiling relied on immunoSEQ multiplex PCR, and the TCRdb table lists in-frame clones only, not all of them. This table has 200,000 to 300,000 clones, 80% to 85% appearing once. The sequencing input was CD4+ T cells from blood. The receptors stem from a human donor in good health. Both conserved end residues are part of each CDR3. The order of the fields is V gene, clone size, J gene, D gene, CDR3 DNA, CDR3 protein. D genes are given only for firm matches. Clone sizes are given selectively: once, few, many, or a class where the clone is expanded.

TRBV9	NA	TRBJ1-2	TRBD1	TGTGCCAGCAGCGTACCAGGGGGTGGTGGCTACACCTTC	CASSVPGGGGYTF
TRBV18	NA	TRBJ1-2	TRBD1	TGTGCCAGCTCCCCAGGACAGGGGGTCTTTAACTATGGCTACACCTTC	CASSPGQGVFNYGYTF
TRBV4-1	NA	TRBJ2-7	NA	TGCGCCAGCAGCCAAGTATTTTCCGGGAAGAACTACGAGCAGTACTTC	CASSQVFSGKNYEQYF
TRBV6-5	NA	TRBJ2-5	TRBD1	TGTGCCAGCAGTTACCGGGACAGGGGTATCGAGACCCAGTACTTC	CASSYRDRGIETQYF
TRBV28	NA	TRBJ1-4	NA	TGTGCCAGCATCAGTCGGCAGGTTGGTGAAAAACTGTTTTTT	CASISRQVGEKLFF
TRBV7-3	NA	TRBJ2-1	NA	TGTGCCAGCAGCTCCCGGCCGGGCGCGGGCAACAATGAGCAGTTCTTC	CASSSRPGAGNNEQFF
TRBV2	NA	TRBJ1-2	NA	TGTGCCAGCTACTCCTTTGCAGGGGCCTATGGCTACACCTTC	CASYSFAGAYGYTF
TRBV5-8	NA	TRBJ1-5	TRBD1	TGTGCCAGCAGCCGGGACAGGAGGGGCCTTAGCAATCAGCCCCAGCATTTT	CASSRDRRGLSNQPQHF
TRBV4-1	NA	TRBJ1-5	NA	TGCGCCAGCACCCCGGAGGGTTATAGCAATCAGCCCCAGCATTTT	CASTPEGYSNQPQHF
TRBV14	NA	TRBJ2-3	NA	TGTGCCAGCAGCCAAAACTCCGGCGATACGCAGTATTTT	CASSQNSGDTQYF
TRBV6-5	NA	TRBJ1-5	NA	TGTGCCAGCAGTTGGTCGAGCAATCAGCCCCAGCATTTT	CASSWSSNQPQHF
TRBV5-1	NA	TRBJ2-7	TRBD2	TGCGCCAGCAGCTTGTATGGACTAGCGGGAGTTCTTTTTGACGAGCAGTACTTC	CASSLYGLAGVLFDEQYF
TRBV19	NA	TRBJ2-5	TRBD2	TGTGCCAGTAGCCCAGGACTAGCCGCCGGTCGCGAGACCCAGTACTTC	CASSPGLAAGRETQYF
TRBV18	NA	TRBJ1-1	TRBD1	TGTGCCAGCTCAAAGACAGGGGAGAACACTGAAGCTTTCTTT	CASSKTGENTEAFF
TRBV6-5	NA	TRBJ1-2	TRBD1	TGTGCCAGCAGTTTCGACAGGGGAAGAGTCTACACCTTC	CASSFDRGRVYTF
TRBV6-1	NA	TRBJ1-4	TRBD1	TGTGCCAGCAGAGATGTACAGGGGGCAGGTGAAAAACTGTTTTTT	CASRDVQGAGEKLFF
TRBV11-2	NA	TRBJ1-1	NA	TGTGCCAGCAGCTTACATGGGGGCAGGACTGAAGCTTTCTTT	CASSLHGGRTEAFF
TRBV6-1	NA	TRBJ2-1	TRBD1	TGTGCCAGCAGGACAGGGGCTCCGGGGGAGCAGTTCTTC	CASRTGAPGEQFF
TRBV6-4	few	TRBJ2-7	NA	TGTGCCACCAAAAAAAGACGCTACGAGCAGTACTTC	CATKKRRYEQYF
TRBV20-1	once	TRBJ1-2	NA	TGCAGTGCTAGAAGCCCCTATGGCTACACCTTC	CSARSPYGYTF
TRBV15	NA	TRBJ2-1	NA	TGTGCCACCAGCAGCGGACTCCTAAGCTCCTACAATGAGCAGTTCTTC	CATSSGLLSSYNEQFF
TRBV7-3	NA	TRBJ2-7	TRBD1	TGTGCCAGCAGCTTAAGACAGGGGCCAACCTACGAGCAGTACTTC	CASSLRQGPTYEQYF
TRBV7-9	NA	TRBJ1-6	NA	TGTGCCAGCAGCTCAGGCCAGTTAAATTCACCCCTCCACTTT	CASSSGQLNSPLHF
TRBV6-1	NA	TRBJ2-1	NA	TGTGCCAGCAGTTGGGCGCGGGGCGCATACAATGAGCAGTTCTTC	CASSWARGAYNEQFF
TRBV4-1	NA	TRBJ1-1	NA	TGCGCCAGCAGCGGGGGTCAAGTCACTGAAGCTTTCTTT	CASSGGQVTEAFF
TRBV7-9	NA	TRBJ2-1	TRBD2	TGTGCCAGCAGCTCCCCTAGCGGGAGGATCCATGAGCAGTTCTTC	CASSSPSGRIHEQFF
TRBV15	NA	TRBJ1-2	NA	TGTGCCACCAGCAGGGGTGACAGTAACTATGGCTACACCTTC	CATSRGDSNYGYTF
TRBV6-5	NA	TRBJ2-3	NA	TGTGCCAGCAGTAACTCGGGGGATACGCAGTATTTT	CASSNSGDTQYF
TRBV9	NA	TRBJ1-6	TRBD1	TGTGCCAGCAGCGAACGGGGACAGAGCTCTTCACCCCTCCACTTT	CASSERGQSSSPLHF
TRBV2	NA	TRBJ2-5	TRBD2	TGTGCCAGCAGTGGAATACTAGCGAACCAAGAGACCCAGTACTTC	CASSGILANQETQYF
TRBV5-4	NA	TRBJ2-1	NA	TGTGCCAGCAGCTTGGCAGTCGGTCCGGAGAGGGGGGGTGAGCAGTTCTTC	CASSLAVGPERGGEQFF
TRBV6-5	NA	TRBJ1-2	NA	TGTGCCAGCAGTTACTCCTTGACAGGAGCTAACTATGGCTACACCTTC	CASSYSLTGANYGYTF
TRBV6-1	few	TRBJ1-1	TRBD1	TGTGCCAGCAGTGCGGACAGGGTCACCACTGAAGCTTTCTTT	CASSADRVTTEAFF
TRBV4-1	NA	TRBJ2-2	TRBD2	TGCGCCAGCAGCCCCGGGACTAGCGGGAGGGCCTACACCGGGGAGCTGTTTTTT	CASSPGTSGRAYTGELFF
TRBV13	NA	TRBJ2-7	TRBD1	TGTGCCAGCAGCCTTGGGACAGGGGAGGGGTACGAGCAGTACTTC	CASSLGTGEGYEQYF
TRBV5-4	NA	TRBJ2-5	TRBD2	TGTGCCAGCAGCTTGTGGCTAGCGGGGGAAGAGACCCAGTACTTC	CASSLWLAGEETQYF
TRBV29-1	NA	TRBJ1-2	TRBD1	TGCAGCGTCTCCGGGACAGCCTATGGCTACACCTTC	CSVSGTAYGYTF
TRBV7-2	NA	TRBJ2-2	NA	TGTGCCAGCAGCTCGATCGGGGGAGGTAGAACCGGGGAGCTGTTTTTT	CASSSIGGGRTGELFF
TRBV27	NA	TRBJ2-2	NA	TGTGCCACGACTGGGATTTACATGGACAACACCGGGGAGCTGTTTTTT	CATTGIYMDNTGELFF
TRBV5-1	NA	TRBJ2-1	TRBD2	TGCGCCAGCAGCCCGGGGCCGCGGGGGGGCGCCTACAATGAGCAGTTCTTC	CASSPGPRGGAYNEQFF
TRBV19	NA	TRBJ1-4	TRBD1	TGTGCCAGTTCTTTCCTGGGGACAGGTGACGAAAAACTGTTTTTT	CASSFLGTGDEKLFF
TRBV5-3	NA	TRBJ1-5	NA	TGTGCCAGACCTCGGGCGGGGGGCGAGAGCAATCAGCCCCAGCATTTT	CARPRAGGESNQPQHF
TRBV2	NA	TRBJ2-1	NA	TGTGCCAGCAGATCCACAGAGTACAATGAGCAGTTCTTC	CASRSTEYNEQFF
TRBV30	NA	TRBJ2-7	NA	TGTGCCTGGAGTAACCCCTACGAGCAGTACTTC	CAWSNPYEQYF
TRBV6-1	NA	TRBJ2-6	NA	TGTGCCAGCAGCGACCGGGGCCGGGGGCCCAACGTCCTGACTTTC	CASSDRGRGPNVLTF
TRBV11-1	NA	TRBJ2-7	NA	TGTGCCAGCAGCTTAGCGCAGGGTGGATACGAGCAGTACTTC	CASSLAQGGYEQYF
TRBV7-8	NA	TRBJ1-4	TRBD1	TGTGCCAGCAGCCCCCGGGACAGGGTTGGTGAAAAACTGTTTTTT	CASSPRDRVGEKLFF
TRBV5-1	NA	TRBJ1-4	TRBD1	TGCGCCAGCAGTTCGGCCGGGACAGGGGGTGAAAAACTGTTTTTT	CASSSAGTGGEKLFF
TRBV2	NA	TRBJ2-4	NA	TGTGCCAGCAGTGAATGGGCGGAGGGTGACATTCAGTACTTC	CASSEWAEGDIQYF
TRBV10-3	NA	TRBJ1-3	NA	TGTGCCATCAGTGAAGGGGGAAACACCATATATTTT	CAISEGGNTIYF
TRBV6-1	NA	TRBJ1-4	NA	TGTGCCAGCAGTGAAGCGGCGGCGAATGAAAAACTGTTTTTT	CASSEAAANEKLFF